One sample yielded the 11 T cell receptor beta chains listed below, sequenced in a study of STAT5B mutations in CD4+ large granular lymphocyte leukemia. The assay was immunoSEQ multiplex PCR, and TCRdb's table has in-frame clones only and misses some. The sample consists of tens of thousands of clones, approximately 90% of them appearing once. Specimen: CD4+ T cells from blood buffy coats. These receptors originate from a human donor in good health.

V gene TRBV11-1 combines with J gene TRBJ2-1, with a tentative D call TRBD2 (5 bases). Germline V CDR1 and CDR2: SGHAT, FQDESV (reference sequence). Trimming removed 2 bases at V and 8 bases at J, with 13 bases between. The CDR3 is made up of 14 amino acids. As DNA, the CDR3 is TGTGCCAGCAGCTTAAGGCTGAGTAGCGATGAGCAGTTCTTC. It is translated as CASSLRLSSDEQFF. The entire variable domain, with the rest obtained from reference TRBV11-1 and TRBJ2-1, is as follows: EAEVAQSPRYKITEKSQAVAFWCDPISGHATLYWYRQILGQGPELLVQFQDESVVDDSQLPKDRFSAERLKGVDSTLKIQPAELGDSAMYLCASSLRLSSDEQFFGPGTRLTVL.

This clone came up a few times. The chain is built from TRBV11-2 and TRBJ1-2, with 7 bases identical to TRBD1. Germline V CDR1 and CDR2: SGHAT, FQNNGV. This CDR3 contains 12 residues. V shed 5 bases, J shed 8 bases, and the junction held 5 bases outside the gene matches. The CDR3 bases are TGTGCCAGCAGCCCGACAGGGCAAGGCTACACCTTC. Its translation: CASSPTGQGYTF.

This chain joins TRBV6-1 and TRBJ1-1, with D hard to call. Germline V lookup: CDR1 MNHNS, CDR2 SASEGT. The CDR3 length is 13 residues. V shed 1 base and J shed 10 bases, with 13 bases lying between them. CDR3 coding DNA: TGTGCCAGCAGTGAAGATCCGGGGTCCGGAGCTTTCTTT. Translated, it gives CASSEDPGSGAFF.

The chain couples TRBV7-8 to TRBJ1-5; 8 bases map to TRBD1. Per germline, CDR1 SGHVS and CDR2 FQNEAQ. Trimming removed 4 bases from V and 1 base from J; junction bases left unmatched: 6. The CDR3 sequence is 16 residues long. The CDR3 spells CASSSVTGVSNQPQHF. CDR3 nucleotide sequence: TGTGCCAGCAGCTCCGTGACAGGGGTAAGCAATCAGCCCCAGCATTTT.

The chain links TRBV10-3 to TRBJ1-2; D may be TRBD1 (5 bases). The germline V gene encodes CDR1 ENHRY and CDR2 SYGVKD. The CDR3 is 15 residues long. V was clipped by 0 bases and J by 3 bases, with 11 bases between them. DNA for the CDR3: TGTGCCATCAGTGAGTCCGCCAGGGACCACTATGGCTACACCTTC. Translating it yields CAISESARDHYGYTF.

The V and J genes are TRBV7-3 and TRBJ2-3; 12 bases map to TRBD2. V shed 1 base and J 5 bases; nucleotides not matched to a gene: 7. CDR1 and CDR2 from the germline V gene are SGHTA and FQGTGA. This CDR3 spans 17 amino acids. CDR3 nucleotide sequence: TGTGCCAGCAGCTTAAACCCTAGCGGGAGGGCAGAAGATACGCAGTATTTT. Protein sequence: CASSLNPSGRAEDTQYF.

The rearrangement joins TRBV6-5 to TRBJ1-1; a possible D gene is TRBD1 (5 bases). The germline V gene has CDR1 MNHEY and CDR2 SVGAGI. CDR3 length: 15 residues. The V end was cut by 10 bases, the J end by 2 bases, with 20 bases between. Written as DNA, the CDR3 is TGTGCCACCAGCAGGGTGCCAACCCAAAACACTGAAGCTTTCTTT. The encoded protein is CATSRVPTQNTEAFF.

The J gene is TRBJ2-1, the V gene TRBV11-2, with 9 bases lining up with TRBD1. This CDR3 is built from 17 residues. Germline V CDR1 and CDR2: SGHAT, FQNNGV. After removal of 5 bases from V and 6 bases from J, the junction contained 14 bases not matched to a gene. The CDR3 nucleotides are TGTGCCAGCAGCCAATCCAGAAGGGGGACAGGGCCCAATGAGCAGTTCTTC. As protein: CASSQSRRGTGPNEQFF.

The chain employs TRBV4-1 and TRBJ2-1; D is undetermined. The CDR3 covers 16 residues. V was cut by 4 bases and J by 2 bases, with 15 bases left in between. The germline V gene has CDR1 MGHRA and CDR2 YSYEKL. The CDR3 loop reads CASSPQIGATYNEQFF. CDR3 coding DNA: TGCGCCAGCAGCCCTCAAATCGGTGCGACCTACAATGAGCAGTTCTTC.

The chain links TRBV14 to TRBJ2-1; D assignment may be TRBD1 or TRBD2 (6 bases each). V dropped 4 bases and J dropped 2 bases, with 12 bases sitting between them. Germline CDR1 is SGHDN and CDR2 is FVKESK. The CDR3 runs to 15 residues. DNA of the CDR3: TGTGCCAGCAGCCTCGCGAGGGGGGCCTACAATGAGCAGTTCTTC. Translation: CASSLARGAYNEQFF. Together with reference TRBV14 and TRBJ2-1, the CDR3 gives the full variable domain: EAGVTQFPSHSVIEKGQTVTLRCDPISGHDNLYWYRRVMGKEIKFLLHFVKESKQDESGMPNNRFLAERTGGTYSTLKVQPAELEDSGVYFCASSLARGAYNEQFFGPGTRLTVL.

The chain joins TRBV7-3 to TRBJ1-1; no reliable D call. Trimming left V 5 bases short and J 0 bases short, with 7 bases between. CDR1 SGHTA and CDR2 FQGTGA come from the germline V gene. The CDR3 length is 13 residues. For the CDR3, the DNA is TGTGCCAGCAGCCCACAGATGAACACTGAAGCTTTCTTT. This codes for CASSPQMNTEAFF.